This TCR beta chain was sequenced for a study of CD8+CD57+ T cells in acquired aplastic anemia. Study in general: 3.2 ug was the average amount of DNA from sorted CD4+ and CD8+ cells.

Trimming left V 5 bases short and J 2 bases short, with 12 bases between. The CDR3 has 14 amino acids. CDR1 is SEHNR and CDR2 is FQNEAQ in the germline V gene (reference sequence). CDR3 and TCR beta VDJ profiling relied on a genomic DNA template. TCRdb fed the reads into MiXCR, producing one record per CDR3 protein. The table includes tens of thousands of distinct CDR3 sequences, around three quarters detected once. This receptor was taken from a human donor in good health, serving as a control. The chain employs TRBV7-9 and TRBJ2-5, with D perhaps TRBD2 (6 bases). The material sequenced was sorted CD4+, CD8+, or CD8+CD57+ T cells (not recorded which) from PBMCs. The CDR3 bases are TGTGCCAGCAGCGTAGAGGGACTGCAAGAGACCCAGTACTTC. Its translation: CASSVEGLQETQYF.